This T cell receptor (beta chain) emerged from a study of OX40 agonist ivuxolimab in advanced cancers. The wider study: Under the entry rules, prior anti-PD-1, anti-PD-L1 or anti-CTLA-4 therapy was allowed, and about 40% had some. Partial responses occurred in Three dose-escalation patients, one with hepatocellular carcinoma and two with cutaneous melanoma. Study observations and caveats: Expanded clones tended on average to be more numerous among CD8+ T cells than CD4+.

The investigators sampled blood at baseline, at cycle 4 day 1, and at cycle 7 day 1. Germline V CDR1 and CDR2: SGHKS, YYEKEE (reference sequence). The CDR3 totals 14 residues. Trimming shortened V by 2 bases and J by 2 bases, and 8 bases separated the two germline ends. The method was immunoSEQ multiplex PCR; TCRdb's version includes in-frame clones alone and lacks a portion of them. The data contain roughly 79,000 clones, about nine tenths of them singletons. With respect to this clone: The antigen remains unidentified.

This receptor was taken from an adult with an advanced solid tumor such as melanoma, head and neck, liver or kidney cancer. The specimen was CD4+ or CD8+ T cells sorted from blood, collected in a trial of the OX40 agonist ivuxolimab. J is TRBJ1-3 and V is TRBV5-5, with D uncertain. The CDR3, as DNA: TGTGCCAGCAGCTTAACCGGGGCTGGAAACACCATATATTTT. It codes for CASSLTGAGNTIYF. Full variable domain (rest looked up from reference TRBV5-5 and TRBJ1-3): DAGVTQSPTHLIKTRGQQVTLRCSPISGHKSVSWYQQVLGQGPQFIFQYYEKEERGRGNFPDRFSARQFPNYSSELNVNALLLGDSALYLCASSLTGAGNTIYFGEGSWLTVV.